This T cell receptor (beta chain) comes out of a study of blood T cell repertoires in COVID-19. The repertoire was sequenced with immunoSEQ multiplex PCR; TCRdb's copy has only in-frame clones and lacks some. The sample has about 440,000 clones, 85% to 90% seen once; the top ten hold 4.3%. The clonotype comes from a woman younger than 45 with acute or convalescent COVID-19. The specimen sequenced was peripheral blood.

In DNA form, the CDR3 reads TGCAGCGTTGAGAAGCGGGGAGTTTTAGAGACCCAGTACTTC. Encoded protein: CSVEKRGVLETQYF. The chain combines TRBV29-1 with TRBJ2-5, with TRBD2 matching 7 bases. V lost 3 bases and J lost 4; bases outside the gene matches: 8. Germline V gene sequence: CDR1 SQVTM, CDR2 ANQGSEA. This CDR3 contains 14 residues.